These 23 T cell receptor beta chains were all obtained from the same sample, sequenced in a study of graft-versus-host responses after intestinal transplantation. Sequencing was performed with immunoSEQ multiplex PCR; in TCRdb, only in-frame clones are kept and a portion is missing. The data hold 20,000 to 25,000 clones, with roughly 30% observed a single time. Irradiated, violet-dye-labeled stimulator cells, about 200,000 in number, were plated with about 200,000 CFSE-labeled responder cells. This sample comprised alloreactive CD8+ T cells from a mixed lymphocyte reaction culture, obtained before intestinal transplant. As for subset: CFSE-low proliferating T cells sorted from approximately 6-day pre-transplant mixed lymphocyte reaction (GvH or HvG direction). These receptors were taken from a human patient who received an intestinal transplant.

The J gene is TRBJ2-3, the V gene TRBV5-1; D possibly corresponds to TRBD2 (6 bases). V lost 0 bases, J lost 4 bases, and 15 bases lay in between. Germline loops: CDR1 SGHRS, CDR2 YFSETQ. This CDR3 is 16 amino acids long. The CDR3 DNA is TGCGCCAGCAGCTTGGTCGGGGGAGATCACCCAGATACGCAGTATTTT. Its protein is CASSLVGGDHPDTQYF.

This chain connects TRBV9 to TRBJ2-1, with TRBD2 matching 12 bases. The length of the CDR3 is 15 residues. J gave up 8 bases and V 4 bases, and 7 bases lay outside the gene matches. Per germline, CDR1 SGDLS and CDR2 YYNGEE. CDR3 DNA sequence: TGTGCCAGCAGCCCCTGGACTAGCGGGGCCTATGAGCAGTTCTTC. Its protein is CASSPWTSGAYEQFF.

The chain uses TRBV6-5 and TRBJ2-7; D gene unclear. In germline, CDR1 is MNHEY, CDR2 SVGAGI. The V gene lost 2 bases and the J gene lost 6 bases, with 14 bases spanning the gap. The length of the CDR3 is 14 residues. CDR3 sequence reads: CASSYVRAIGEQYF. The CDR3 DNA reads as TGTGCCAGCAGTTACGTTAGGGCGATCGGCGAGCAGTACTTC.

V usage is TRBV5-6 and J usage is TRBJ2-7, with a weak D call TRBD2 (5 bases). Trimming removed 3 bases at V and 1 base at J, with 11 bases between. Germline V gene data show CDR1 as SGHDT and CDR2 as YYEEEE. This CDR3 comprises 14 residues. CDR3 residues: CASSSLLVSYEQYF. In DNA form, the CDR3 reads TGTGCCAGCAGCTCCCTACTAGTTTCCTACGAGCAGTACTTC.

This chain connects TRBV2 to TRBJ2-1; D possibly corresponds to TRBD1 (6 bases). Between the trimmed V and J ends, which lost 3 bases and 1 base, there was a span of 13 bases. CDR3 length: 16 amino acids. Germline values: CDR1 SNHLY, CDR2 FYNNEI. CDR3 region: CASSDPRGRSYNEQFF. CDR3 DNA sequence: TGTGCCAGCAGTGACCCCAGGGGAAGGTCCTACAATGAGCAGTTCTTC.

The chain links TRBV7-3 to TRBJ2-3; 11 bases map to TRBD2. V gave up 5 bases and J gave up 6 bases; unmatched junction bases: 10. Germline loops: CDR1 SGHTA, CDR2 FQGTGA. This CDR3 spans 16 amino acids. CDR3 nucleotide sequence: TGTGCCAGCAGCCTCTTTAGCGGGAGGGCCCCGGATACGCAGTATTTT. Its translation: CASSLFSGRAPDTQYF. The full variable domain, in which reference TRBV7-3 and TRBJ2-3 provide the parts outside the CDR3, is GAGVSQTPSNKVTEKGKYVELRCDPISGHTALYWYRQSLGQGPEFLIYFQGTGAADDSGLPNDRFFAVRPEGSVSTLKIQRTERGDSAVYLCASSLFSGRAPDTQYFGPGTRLTVL.

The genes are TRBV9 and TRBJ1-5; D not resolved. The V gene's germline CDR1 is SGDLS and CDR2 YYNGEE. The CDR3 is made up of 12 amino acids. Deletions cut 3 bases from V and 7 bases from J, with 8 bases between. CDR3 sequence (DNA): TGTGCCAGCAGCGCCCCACGACAGCCCCAGCATTTT. It specifies CASSAPRQPQHF.

This chain links TRBV4-2 with TRBJ1-1; TRBD1 aligns across 7 bases. The V gene end was trimmed by 3 bases and the J gene end by 3 bases; junction bases not matched to a gene: 4. Germline V gene data show CDR1 as LGHNA and CDR2 as YNFKEQ. CDR3 length equals 14 residues. The chain's CDR3 is CASSQFTGDTEAFF. The DNA of the CDR3 is TGTGCCAGCAGCCAGTTTACAGGGGACACTGAAGCTTTCTTT.

The rearrangement uses TRBV5-4 and TRBJ2-3; 8 nucleotides agree with TRBD2. V shed 4 bases and J 4 bases; nucleotides not matched to a gene: 14. The CDR3 length is 17 residues. Per germline, CDR1 SGHNT and CDR2 YYREEE (reference sequence). CDR3 nucleotide sequence: TGTGCCAGCAGCCAAGGGGCGGGCGGGGGGTTCGCAGATACGCAGTATTTT. Amino acids: CASSQGAGGGFADTQYF. Full variable domain (missing parts from reference TRBV5-4 and TRBJ2-3): ETGVTQSPTHLIKTRGQQVTLRCSSQSGHNTVSWYQQALGQGPQFIFQYYREEENGRGNFPPRFSGLQFPNYSSELNVNALELDDSALYLCASSQGAGGGFADTQYFGPGTRLTVL.

This chain uses TRBV6-1 with TRBJ1-1; D unresolved. This CDR3 comprises 9 residues. The germline V gene has CDR1 MNHNS and CDR2 SASEGT. Trimming cost V 8 bases and J 8 bases, with 6 bases left between them. The CDR3 DNA is TGTGCCAGCGGAGAAGAAGCTTTCTTT. This translates into CASGEEAFF.

V gene TRBV11-2 combines with J gene TRBJ1-1, with D perhaps matching TRBD1 (5 bases). Looked up from germline, CDR1 is SGHAT and CDR2 is FQNNGV. Trimming pared 1 base from V and 2 bases from J, leaving 14 bases between. The CDR3 spans 16 residues. The CDR3 reads CASSLGGWGFNTEAFF. The CDR3 nucleotides are TGTGCCAGCAGCTTAGGGGGGTGGGGATTCAACACTGAAGCTTTCTTT.

This clone has a handful of counts. The rearrangement links TRBV19 to TRBJ1-6; the D gene is possibly TRBD1 (6 bases). Trimming stripped 0 bases from V and 6 bases from J, with 12 bases between. The CDR3 sequence is 16 residues long. Germline V gene data show CDR1 as LNHDA and CDR2 as SQIVND (reference sequence). The CDR3 nucleotides are TGTGCCAGTAGTATAGATGCCGGGGGCCCTAATTCACCCCTCCACTTT. This gives the protein CASSIDAGGPNSPLHF.

This clone qualifies as medium-sized (0.01 to 0.1%). V and J are TRBV6-6 and TRBJ1-1, with 8 nucleotides matching TRBD1. The CDR3 covers 13 residues. Germline V CDR1 and CDR2: MNHNY, SVGAGI (reference sequence). Losses at the gene ends were 8 bases for V and 4 bases for J; bases not matched to a gene: 6. CDR3: CASGQGAGTEAFF. Here the CDR3 DNA reads TGTGCCAGCGGGCAGGGGGCCGGCACTGAAGCTTTCTTT.

The chain carries TRBV29-1 and TRBJ2-7, with TRBD1 identical over 8 bases. Trimming removed 2 bases from V and 2 bases from J; junction bases left unmatched: 8. This CDR3 spans 15 amino acids. Germline values: CDR1 SQVTM, CDR2 ANQGSEA. This chain's CDR3 is CSVEPDRGGPYEQYF. CDR3 sequence (DNA): TGCAGCGTTGAACCTGACAGGGGTGGCCCCTACGAGCAGTACTTC.

This sequence joins TRBV10-2 and TRBJ2-7; D gene unclear. The germline V and J ends were trimmed by 7 bases and 0 bases, with 7 bases remaining between them. This CDR3 is built from 12 residues. The germline V gene encodes CDR1 WSHSY and CDR2 SAAADI. The CDR3 coding sequence is TGCGCCAGCACTGGTACCTCCTACGAGCAGTACTTC. Amino acid sequence: CASTGTSYEQYF.

This clone turned up a few times. The chain links TRBV4-1 to TRBJ2-1; D is perhaps TRBD1 (5 bases). CDR3 length: 16 amino acids. The V gene's germline CDR1 is MGHRA and CDR2 YSYEKL. Deletions cut 3 bases from V and 1 base from J, with 13 bases between. This CDR3 reads CASSQHQGVSYNEQFF. CDR3 sequence (DNA): TGCGCCAGCAGCCAGCACCAAGGGGTATCCTACAATGAGCAGTTCTTC.

The chain recombines TRBV7-6 with TRBJ2-2, with 7 bases lining up with TRBD2. V was pared by 3 bases and J by 7 bases, with 8 bases of the junction left unmatched. Germline lookup yields CDR1 SGHVS and CDR2 FNYEAQ. This CDR3 contains 15 residues. CDR3 nucleotides: TGTGCCAGCAGCTTGCTTGGGGGGGAAAGCGGGGAGCTGTTTTTT. Amino acid sequence: CASSLLGGESGELFF.

The chain recombines TRBV15 with TRBJ1-1; D unclear. The CDR3 has 14 amino acids. Germline-derived CDR1 and CDR2 are LNHNV and YYDKDF (reference sequence). V lost 0 bases, J lost 1 base, and 6 bases lay in between. In DNA form, the CDR3 reads TGTGCCACCAGCAGAGATCCGTCGAACACTGAAGCTTTCTTT. Amino acids: CATSRDPSNTEAFF. Complete variable domain (other parts from reference TRBV15 and TRBJ1-1): DAMVIQNPRYQVTQFGKPVTLSCSQTLNHNVMYWYQQKSSQAPKLLFHYYDKDFNNEADTPDNFQSRRPNTSFCFLDIRSPGLGDTAMYLCATSRDPSNTEAFFGQGTRLTVV.

This clone was observed a handful of times. V gene TRBV19 combines with J gene TRBJ2-1; 8 nucleotides match TRBD2. The CDR3 covers 14 residues. V trimming: 5 bases; J trimming: 9 bases; junction bases outside the gene matches: 9. Germline CDR1 LNHDA, CDR2 SQIVND (reference sequence). The CDR3: CASSPTAGGSEQFF. CDR3 nucleotides: TGTGCCAGTAGTCCTACCGCGGGGGGCAGTGAGCAGTTCTTC.

The V and J genes are TRBV11-2 and TRBJ1-1, with TRBD1 identical over 7 bases. Germline V CDR1 and CDR2: SGHAT, FQNNGV. This CDR3 has 16 amino acids. The V segment lost 5 bases and the J segment 1 base; nucleotides outside the gene matches: 10. The CDR3 DNA is TGTGCCAGCAGCCCTAGGGGGCCACCCCAGAACACTGAAGCTTTCTTT. It encodes CASSPRGPPQNTEAFF.

The chain uses TRBV6-5 and TRBJ1-1; 7 nucleotides line up with TRBD1. The CDR3 length is 14 residues. In germline, CDR1 is MNHEY, CDR2 SVGAGI. Trimming cost V 3 bases and J 1 base; bases outside gene matches: 2. CDR3 coding DNA: TGTGCCAGCAGTTATGGGACAGCGAACACTGAAGCTTTCTTT. Residues: CASSYGTANTEAFF.

The V gene is TRBV6-5, the J gene TRBJ2-5, with D perhaps matching TRBD1 (6 bases). This CDR3 spans 15 amino acids. V gave up 0 bases and J gave up 3 bases, with 11 bases separating them. CDR1 is MNHEY and CDR2 is SVGAGI in the germline V gene. CDR3 sequence (DNA): TGTGCCAGCAGTTACTCAGTCCGGACAGAAGAGACCCAGTACTTC. It yields the protein CASSYSVRTEETQYF.

V is TRBV7-9 and J is TRBJ1-6; TRBD1 matches 9 bases. The CDR3 has 14 amino acids. V dropped 5 bases and J dropped 5; count of bases not matched to a gene: 1. CDR1 and CDR2 (germline): SEHNR, FQNEAQ (reference sequence). The CDR3 reads CASSRTGDNSPLHF. The CDR3 DNA is TGTGCCAGCAGCAGGACAGGGGATAATTCACCCCTCCACTTT.